These 15 T cell receptor beta chains were sequenced from one sample in a study of response to subunit inactivated influenza vaccine (dated by TCRdb to 2017 to 2018). The library relied on RT-PCR. Instrument used: Illumina HiSeq 2500. The public sequencing data were trimmed at Q25 with fastp and processed into clonotypes with MiXCR by TCRdb, which kept only in-frame beta chains. Each record represents a unique CDR3 protein, reported with the most common genes and DNA among its rows. The sample records 500,000 or so distinct CDR3 sequences, about 15% of which are singletons. The ten largest account for 3% of the sample. The sequences come from CD4+ T cells sorted from PBMCs, collected around 2 years after vaccination. The origin of the receptors is a man in his fifties or sixties who received an inactivated influenza vaccine. Donor details come from another sample of the same person, matched by shared clones.

The rearrangement uses TRBV20-1 and TRBJ1-5, with 10 nucleotides matching TRBD1. Losses at the gene ends were 4 bases for V and 6 bases for J; bases not matched to a gene: 3. Germline V CDR1 and CDR2: DFQATT, SNEGSKA (reference sequence). CDR3 length: 13 residues. In DNA, the CDR3 is TGCAGTGCTACCGACAGGGGGCTTCAGCCCCAGCATTTT. As protein: CSATDRGLQPQHF.

The CDR3 nucleotides are TGTGCCAGCAGCCCCGGGTGGAACACTGAAGCTTTCTTT. This sequence encodes CASSPGWNTEAFF. V is TRBV7-9 and J is TRBJ1-1; no reliable D call. The CDR3 covers 13 residues. Trimming left V 5 bases short and J 1 base short, with 8 bases between. The germline V gene has CDR1 SEHNR and CDR2 FQNEAQ (reference sequence).

The chain recombines TRBV9 with TRBJ2-1, with unresolved D. This CDR3 spans 15 amino acids. Germline V gene lookup returns CDR1 SGDLS and CDR2 YYNGEE. With 0 bases removed from V and 0 bases from J, the gap between germline ends came to 7 bases. CDR3 loop: CASSVELSSYNEQFF. DNA for the CDR3: TGTGCCAGCAGCGTAGAATTGAGCTCCTACAATGAGCAGTTCTTC.

The V call is TRBV18, the J call TRBJ2-3; the D is unclear. Germline V gives CDR1 KGHSH, CDR2 LQKENI. Deletions cut 0 bases from V and 0 bases from J, with 4 bases between. This CDR3 spans 14 amino acids. DNA of the CDR3: TGTGCCAGCTCACCACCTAGTAGCACAGATACGCAGTATTTT. This translates into CASSPPSSTDTQYF.

On this clonotype itself: The limits of the CDR3 on the DNA are not certain, so only TCRdb's listed CDR3 is given. This rearrangement joins TRBV7-9 to TRBJ2-7. Per germline, CDR1 SEHNR and CDR2 FQNEAQ (reference sequence). The CDR3 spans 15 amino acids, including both terminal residues. This CDR3 is CASSLEFGLGSQKYF.

The CDR3 sequence is CASSGMDRVEWFDYGYTF. CDR3 nucleotide sequence: TGTGCCAGCAGTGGGATGGACAGGGTTGAATGGTTCGACTATGGCTACACCTTC. The chain joins TRBV6-1 to TRBJ1-2; 8 bases map to TRBD1. V shed 4 bases and J 3 bases; nucleotides not matched to a gene: 16. Germline CDR1 MNHNS, CDR2 SASEGT. The CDR3 is 18 residues long.

This clonotype was found a few times. The V call is TRBV5-1, the J call TRBJ1-5; TRBD1 agrees at 8 bases. After removal of 0 bases from V and 5 bases from J, the junction contained 4 bases not matched to a gene. Germline V gene data show CDR1 as SGHRS and CDR2 as YFSETQ. CDR3 length: 15 residues. This chain's CDR3 is CASSLDGQGHQPQHF. DNA of the CDR3: TGCGCCAGCAGCTTGGATGGACAGGGACATCAGCCCCAGCATTTT. The full variable domain, rest sourced from reference TRBV5-1 and TRBJ1-5, is KAGVTQTPRYLIKTRGQQVTLSCSPISGHRSVSWYQQTPGQGLQFLFEYFSETQRNKGNFPGRFSGRQFSNSRSEMNVSTLELGDSALYLCASSLDGQGHQPQHFGDGTRLSIL.

This clonotype has ten or more counts. The rearrangement links TRBV6-1 to TRBJ1-1, with 11 bases aligning to TRBD1. The CDR3 runs to 13 residues. J gave up 10 bases and V 8 bases, and 9 bases lay outside the gene matches. CDR1 MNHNS and CDR2 SASEGT come from the germline V gene. In nucleotides, the CDR3 is TGTGCCAGCCGGGGGACAGGGGGTTTCCGAGCTTTCTTT. The encoded protein is CASRGTGGFRAFF.

This clonotype was counted between two and nine times. The chain has TRBV29-1 and TRBJ1-3; the D is unclear. CDR1 and CDR2 from the germline V gene are SQVTM and ANQGSEA. V dropped 6 bases and J dropped 0 bases, with 9 bases sitting between them. This CDR3 is 13 amino acids long. CDR3: CSVLGFSGNTIYF. In DNA form, the CDR3 reads TGCAGCGTCCTGGGCTTCTCTGGAAACACCATATATTTT.

This clonotype was seen ten or more times. V and J are TRBV7-2 and TRBJ2-7, with TRBD1 as a possible D gene (5 bases). Germline values: CDR1 SGHTA, CDR2 FQGNSA. CDR3 size: 13 residues. The V end lost 4 bases, the J end lost 4 bases, and 11 bases lay between the germline ends. This CDR3 is CASSSSGYYEQYF. CDR3 DNA: TGTGCCAGCAGCTCCTCAGGGTATTACGAGCAGTACTTC. The full variable domain, in which reference TRBV7-2 and TRBJ2-7 provide the parts outside the CDR3, is GAGVSQSPSNKVTEKGKDVELRCDPISGHTALYWYRQSLGQGLEFLIYFQGNSAPDKSGLPSDRFSAERTGGSVSTLTIQRTQQEDSAVYLCASSSSGYYEQYFGPGTRLTVT.

The chain recombines TRBV3-1 with TRBJ2-1; TRBD2 is a possible D gene (6 bases). V was pared by 6 bases and J by 8 bases, with 11 bases between. The CDR3 totals 12 residues. Germline V gene data show CDR1 as LGHDT and CDR2 as YNNKEL (reference sequence). The CDR3 bases are TGTGCCAGCAGGAGCGCGGGGTATGAGCAGTTCTTC. It is translated as CASRSAGYEQFF.

The J gene is TRBJ2-1, the V gene TRBV12-3 or TRBV12-4, with 11 positions matching TRBD2. The V segment lost 6 bases and the J segment 2 bases; nucleotides outside the gene matches: 3. CDR3 size: 15 residues. CDR3 sequence (DNA): TGTGCCAGCAGCCTTAGCGGGAGGGCCTACAATGAGCAGTTCTTC. It yields the protein CASSLSGRAYNEQFF.

The V and J genes are TRBV18 and TRBJ2-7, with D possibly being TRBD1 (5 bases). V was pared by 2 bases and J by 7 bases, with 15 bases between. The CDR3 consists of 14 residues. CDR1 KGHSH and CDR2 LQKENI come from the germline V gene. The CDR3 reads CASSPYSGKGEQYF. The CDR3 DNA reads as TGTGCCAGCTCACCATACTCAGGGAAAGGGGAGCAGTACTTC.

Only a few counts were recorded for this clonotype. The chain combines TRBV29-1 with TRBJ2-7; 10 bases fit TRBD1. Germline CDR1 reads SQVTM; CDR2 reads ANQGSEA. The CDR3 spans 14 residues. Trimming at V came to 6 bases and at J to 1 base, leaving 6 bases not matched to a gene. CDR3 residues: CSVARTGGSYEQYF. The CDR3 DNA reads as TGCAGCGTGGCACGGACAGGGGGATCCTACGAGCAGTACTTC.

This clonotype was counted a few times. This chain joins TRBV12-3 or TRBV12-4 and TRBJ2-7; 8 positions agree with TRBD2. The CDR3 totals 15 residues. J was trimmed by 3 bases and V by 5 bases; bases with no gene match: 9. CDR3 protein: CASSATKREFYEQYF. As DNA, the CDR3 is TGTGCCAGCAGTGCCACTAAGCGGGAGTTCTACGAGCAGTACTTC.